Given below is one T cell receptor (beta chain) in context. These data belong to a study of blood T cell repertoires in COVID-19. Study summary: Sites across the United States, Italy and Spain contributed samples from acute and convalescent COVID-19. T cells, B-cell-depleted T cells, or PBMCs supplied cDNA or gDNA.

Germline CDR1 is SEHNR and CDR2 is FQNEAQ (reference sequence). V gave up 3 bases and J gave up 11 bases, with 11 bases separating them. This CDR3 has 12 amino acids. Libraries were prepared by immunoSEQ multiplex PCR; TCRdb keeps only in-frame clonotypes and omits some of them. The data contain 80,000 to 100,000 clones, over 75% of them seen just once; the ten biggest clones take up less than 4.5%. The rearrangement links TRBV7-9 to TRBJ1-5, with no clear D. The specimen was peripheral blood. The sequence was collected from a man in his sixties with acute or convalescent COVID-19. CDR3 protein: CASSFDGVSQHF. The CDR3 DNA is TGTGCCAGCAGCTTCGACGGAGTGTCCCAGCATTTT.